Described below is a single TCR beta chain sequence and its context. Its specificity is unknown. The data were obtained in a study of T cell repertoires in cytomegalovirus infection. TCRdb fed the reads into MiXCR, producing one record per CDR3 protein. The sample lists a few hundred thousand distinct CDR3 sequences, just under 40% occurring once. The sample here was cultured PBMCs, taken from culture after CMV antigen stimulation. This TCR was sampled from a human donor in good health (CMV status not recorded). Some clones in this sample may be carry-over from other donors' samples.

The CDR3 loop is CSARDPRGGSYEQYF. In nucleotides, the CDR3 is TGCAGTGCTAGAGATCCGAGGGGAGGTTCCTACGAGCAGTACTTC. J is TRBJ2-7 and V is TRBV20-1; maybe TRBD2 (6 bases). Per the germline V gene, CDR1 is DFQATT and CDR2 is SNEGSKA (reference sequence). Trimming cost V 0 bases and J 1 base, with 13 bases left between them. The CDR3 length is 15 residues.